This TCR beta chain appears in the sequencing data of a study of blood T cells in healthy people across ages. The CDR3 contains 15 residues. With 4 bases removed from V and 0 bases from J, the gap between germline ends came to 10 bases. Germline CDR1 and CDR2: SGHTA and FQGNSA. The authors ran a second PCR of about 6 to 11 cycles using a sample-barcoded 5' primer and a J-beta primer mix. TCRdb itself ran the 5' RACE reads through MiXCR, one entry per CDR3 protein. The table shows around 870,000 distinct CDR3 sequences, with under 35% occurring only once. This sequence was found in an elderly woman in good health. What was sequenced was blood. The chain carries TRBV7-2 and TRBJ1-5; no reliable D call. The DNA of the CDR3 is TGTGCCAGCAGCTCCCAGAGACATAGCAATCAGCCCCAGCATTTT. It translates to CASSSQRHSNQPQHF.